A single TCR beta chain is shown here with its context. The data belong to a study of blood T cell repertoires in COVID-19. Turning to the study itself: Specimens from acute and convalescent COVID-19 originated in the United States, Italy and Spain. Sources were T cells, B-cell-depleted T cells, or PBMCs; the material itself was cDNA or gDNA.

Germline CDR1 reads SGHNT; CDR2 reads YYREEE (reference sequence). V trimming: 0 bases; J trimming: 6 bases; junction bases outside the gene matches: 11. The CDR3 runs 17 residues. Seattle's enrolled individuals joined amid active infection and were then monitored longitudinally. As originally analysed: Researchers report that nucleated cell counts were estimated from reference gene primer amplification. This table comes from immunoSEQ multiplex PCR, and its TCRdb copy is limited to in-frame clones, with some not included. V and J calls and clone size are copied from that table; D and trimming were computed from the DNA. The table includes under 450,000 clones, 88% detected once.

The sample comprised peripheral blood. This chain uses TRBV5-4 with TRBJ1-1; TRBD1 matches at 10 bases. The sequence derives from a woman between 50 and 59 years old with COVID-19, enrolled during active disease. Here the CDR3 reads CASSLGRQGALRAEAFF. CDR3 nucleotide sequence: TGTGCCAGCAGCTTGGGAAGACAGGGGGCGCTTAGAGCTGAAGCTTTCTTT.